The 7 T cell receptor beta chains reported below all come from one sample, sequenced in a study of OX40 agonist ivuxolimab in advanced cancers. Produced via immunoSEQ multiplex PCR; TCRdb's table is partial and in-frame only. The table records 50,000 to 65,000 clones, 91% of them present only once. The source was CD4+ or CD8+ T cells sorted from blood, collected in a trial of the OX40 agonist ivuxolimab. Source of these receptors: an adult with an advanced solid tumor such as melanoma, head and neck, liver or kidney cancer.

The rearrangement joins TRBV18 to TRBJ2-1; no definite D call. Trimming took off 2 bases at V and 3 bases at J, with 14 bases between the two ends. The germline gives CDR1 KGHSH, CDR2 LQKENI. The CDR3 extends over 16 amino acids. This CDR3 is CASSPIYTPHYNEQFF. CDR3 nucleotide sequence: TGTGCCAGCTCACCAATTTACACCCCGCACTACAATGAGCAGTTCTTC.

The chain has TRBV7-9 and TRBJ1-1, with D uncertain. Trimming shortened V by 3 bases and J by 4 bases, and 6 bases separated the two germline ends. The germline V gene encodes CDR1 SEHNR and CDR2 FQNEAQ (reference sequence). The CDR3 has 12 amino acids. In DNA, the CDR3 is TGTGCCAGCAGCTTCGTTCGCACTGAAGCTTTCTTT. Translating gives CASSFVRTEAFF.

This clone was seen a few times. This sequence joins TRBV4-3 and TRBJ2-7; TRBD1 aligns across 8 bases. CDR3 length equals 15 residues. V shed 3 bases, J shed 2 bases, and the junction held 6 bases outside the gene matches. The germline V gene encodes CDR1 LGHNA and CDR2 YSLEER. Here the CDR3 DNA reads TGCGCCAGCAGCCAGCAACAGGGGGAGGCCTACGAGCAGTACTTC. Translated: CASSQQQGEAYEQYF.

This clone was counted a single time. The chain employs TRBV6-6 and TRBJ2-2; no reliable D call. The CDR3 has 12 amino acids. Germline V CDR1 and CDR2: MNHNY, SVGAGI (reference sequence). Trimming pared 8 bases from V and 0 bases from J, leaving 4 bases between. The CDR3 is CASGSNTGELFF. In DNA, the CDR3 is TGTGCCAGCGGATCGAACACCGGGGAGCTGTTTTTT.

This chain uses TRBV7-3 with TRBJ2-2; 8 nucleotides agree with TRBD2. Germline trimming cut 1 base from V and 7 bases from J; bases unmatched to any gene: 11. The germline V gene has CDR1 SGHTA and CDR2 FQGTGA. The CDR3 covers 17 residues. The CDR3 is CASSLNPSGRVGGELFF. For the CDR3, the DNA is TGTGCCAGCAGCTTAAACCCCTCCGGGAGGGTTGGCGGGGAGCTGTTTTTT.

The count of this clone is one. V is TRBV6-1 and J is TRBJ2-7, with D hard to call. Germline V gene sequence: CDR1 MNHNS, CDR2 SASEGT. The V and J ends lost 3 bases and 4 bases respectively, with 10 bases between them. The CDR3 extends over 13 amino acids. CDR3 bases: TGTGCCAGCAGTGAGGGGATAACGTACGAGCAGTACTTC. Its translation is CASSEGITYEQYF.

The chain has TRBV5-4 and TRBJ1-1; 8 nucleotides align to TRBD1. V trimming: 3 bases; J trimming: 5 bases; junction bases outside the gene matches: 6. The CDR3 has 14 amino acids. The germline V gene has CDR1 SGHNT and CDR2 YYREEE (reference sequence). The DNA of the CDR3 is TGTGCCAGCAGCTCGCAGGGGGCTGGAACTGAAGCTTTCTTT. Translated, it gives CASSSQGAGTEAFF.